What follows are 23 T cell receptor beta chains derived from one specimen sequenced in a study of blood T cell repertoires in COVID-19. Sequencing used immunoSEQ multiplex PCR; TCRdb keeps in-frame clones, though not all of them. The table includes about 180,000 clones, roughly 87% detected once. Sequencing was carried out using peripheral blood. The receptors come from a man younger than 35 who had recovered from COVID-19.

This chain's CDR3 is CASSYKGRAYMNTEAFF. The CDR3 DNA reads as TGTGCCAGCAGTTACAAGGGCAGGGCGTACATGAACACTGAAGCTTTCTTT. The gene calls are TRBV6-2 or TRBV6-3 and TRBJ1-1, with D possibly being TRBD1 (5 bases). V was trimmed by 2 bases and J by 0 bases, leaving 16 bases between them. The germline V gene has CDR1 MNHEY and CDR2 SVGEGT. The CDR3 covers 17 residues.

This rearrangement joins TRBV19 to TRBJ1-5; 8 bases are a match to TRBD1. The CDR3 sequence is 15 residues long. From germline, CDR1 is LNHDA and CDR2 SQIVND (reference sequence). Trimming at V came to 5 bases and at J to 2 bases, leaving 5 bases not matched to a gene. CDR3 amino acids: CASSLDRVGNQPQHF. Written as DNA, the CDR3 is TGTGCCAGTAGTTTGGACAGGGTGGGCAATCAGCCCCAGCATTTT.

This clone was seen a handful of times. CDR3 protein: CASSQDESHNEQFF. In DNA, the CDR3 is TGCGCCAGCAGCCAAGATGAGAGCCACAATGAGCAGTTCTTC. V usage is TRBV4-3 and J usage is TRBJ2-1; unclear D gene. The CDR3 length is 14 residues. Deletions cut 0 bases from V and 5 bases from J, with 8 bases between. Per the germline V gene, CDR1 is LGHNA and CDR2 is YSLEER.

The CDR3 coding sequence is TGTGCCATCAGTGATAGGAAAGCGGAGACTCAAGAGACCCAGTACTTC. Protein sequence: CAISDRKAETQETQYF. V is TRBV10-3 and J is TRBJ2-5, with D perhaps matching TRBD2 (5 bases). CDR3 length: 16 amino acids. From germline, CDR1 is ENHRY and CDR2 SYGVKD. Trimming removed 3 bases from V and 2 bases from J, with 16 bases in between.

The V and J genes are TRBV29-1 and TRBJ2-2; TRBD2 might be the D (6 bases). Germline CDR1 reads SQVTM; CDR2 reads ANQGSEA. This CDR3 region has 13 residues. V lost 7 bases to trimming and J lost 7 bases, with 16 bases between them. The CDR3 sequence: CSGRVRSNGELFF. The CDR3, as DNA: TGCAGCGGGAGGGTTCGGTCTAACGGGGAGCTGTTTTTT.

The rearrangement joins TRBV7-2 to TRBJ1-1; D not resolved. The length of the CDR3 is 13 residues. The V end was cut by 4 bases, the J end by 6 bases, with 12 bases between. The germline CDR1 and CDR2 sequences are SGHTA and FQGNSA. The CDR3 sequence is CASSSSVGAEAFF. The CDR3 nucleotides are TGTGCCAGCAGCTCCTCAGTCGGGGCTGAAGCTTTCTTT.

The chain is built from TRBV11-2 and TRBJ2-1; D not resolved. CDR3 length equals 13 residues. The ends were cut back, 0 bases at V and 7 bases at J, with 7 bases in the middle. Germline V lookup: CDR1 SGHAT, CDR2 FQNNGV. CDR3 bases: TGTGCCAGCAGCTTAGAACCAGCGAATGAGCAGTTCTTC. It specifies CASSLEPANEQFF.

V and J are TRBV9 and TRBJ1-1, with D perhaps matching TRBD1 (5 bases). V was pared by 3 bases and J by 8 bases, with 20 bases between. The germline gives CDR1 SGDLS, CDR2 YYNGEE. The CDR3 contains 15 residues. The DNA of the CDR3 is TGTGCCAGCAGCGAGGCCAGGGAATCAAGATCCGAAGCTTTCTTT. It specifies CASSEARESRSEAFF.

This clone was seen more than once but under ten times. The rearrangement uses TRBV2 and TRBJ1-3, with TRBD1 matching over 8 bases. This CDR3 region has 15 residues. Trimming removed 5 bases from V and 4 bases from J; junction bases left unmatched: 7. The germline V gene has CDR1 SNHLY and CDR2 FYNNEI. This CDR3 reads CASSYATGVGNTIYF. CDR3 nucleotides: TGTGCCAGCAGTTATGCGACAGGGGTGGGAAACACCATATATTTT.

The gene calls are TRBV9 and TRBJ2-1; TRBD2 matches at 9 bases. Looked up from germline, CDR1 is SGDLS and CDR2 is YYNGEE. V gave up 0 bases and J gave up 9 bases; unmatched junction bases: 10. This CDR3 region has 16 residues. CDR3 region: CASSVGALSGRREQFF. The DNA of the CDR3 is TGTGCCAGCAGCGTAGGGGCTTTGAGCGGGAGGCGTGAGCAGTTCTTC.

This sequence joins TRBV28 and TRBJ2-7; D is perhaps TRBD1 (6 bases). V was pared by 8 bases and J by 2 bases, with 10 bases between. The germline V gene has CDR1 MDHEN and CDR2 SYDVKM. This CDR3 has 12 amino acids. CDR3 DNA: TGTGCCAGCTACACAGGGCCCTACGAGCAGTACTTC. It encodes CASYTGPYEQYF.

The chain is built from TRBV11-1 and TRBJ1-2, with 11 bases identical to TRBD1. Germline trimming cut 4 bases from V and 3 bases from J; bases unmatched to any gene: 4. The CDR3 consists of 15 residues. The germline gives CDR1 SGHAT, CDR2 FQDESV (reference sequence). The CDR3 reads CASSSLDRGHYGYTF. CDR3 in DNA: TGTGCCAGCAGCTCCCTGGACAGGGGGCACTATGGCTACACCTTC.

V gene TRBV5-1 combines with J gene TRBJ1-1, with D possibly TRBD1 on 5 matching bases. CDR1 and CDR2 (germline): SGHRS, YFSETQ. The ends were cut back, 1 base at V and 1 base at J, with 11 bases in the middle. This CDR3 spans 15 amino acids. CDR3 loop: CASSLRWGTNTEAFF. The DNA of the CDR3 is TGCGCCAGCAGCTTGCGGTGGGGCACGAACACTGAAGCTTTCTTT. The full variable domain, with the rest looked up from reference TRBV5-1 and TRBJ1-1, is KAGVTQTPRYLIKTRGQQVTLSCSPISGHRSVSWYQQTPGQGLQFLFEYFSETQRNKGNFPGRFSGRQFSNSRSEMNVSTLELGDSALYLCASSLRWGTNTEAFFGQGTRLTVV.

The J gene is TRBJ1-2, the V gene TRBV19; the match to TRBD1 covers 8 bases. The germline CDR1 and CDR2 sequences are LNHDA and SQIVND (reference sequence). Trimming removed 5 bases from V and 7 bases from J; junction bases left unmatched: 9. The CDR3 contains 14 residues. CDR3 sequence (DNA): TGTGCCAGTAGTGCCAGGACAGGGCCCGGTGGCTACACCTTC. Amino acids: CASSARTGPGGYTF.

This chain links TRBV29-1 with TRBJ2-7; perhaps TRBD1 as D (6 bases). This CDR3 has 14 amino acids. The germline V gene has CDR1 SQVTM and CDR2 ANQGSEA. V was clipped by 0 bases and J by 5 bases, with 14 bases between them. CDR3 bases: TGCAGCGTTGAAGAGGGCAGGGGATCGGACGAGCAGTACTTC. Translated: CSVEEGRGSDEQYF.

J is TRBJ2-7 and V is TRBV7-8; D is possibly TRBD1 (6 bases). CDR1 is SGHVS and CDR2 is FQNEAQ in the germline V gene. The CDR3 is made up of 15 amino acids. V lost 5 bases and J 3 bases, leaving 17 bases between the germline ends. The DNA for the CDR3 is TGTGCCAGCAGCCTTCCTTCAAGGGGGAACTACGAGCAGTACTTC. The encoded protein is CASSLPSRGNYEQYF. The variable domain in full, completed from reference TRBV7-8 and TRBJ2-7, reads GAGVSQSPRYKVAKRGQDVALRCDPISGHVSLFWYQQALGQGPEFLTYFQNEAQLDKSGLPSDRFFAERPEGSVSTLKIQRTQQEDSAVYLCASSLPSRGNYEQYFGPGTRLTVT.

This chain uses TRBV30 with TRBJ1-4; a possible D gene is TRBD1 (6 bases). Germline V lookup: CDR1 GTSNPN, CDR2 SVGIG (reference sequence). This CDR3 contains 14 residues. V gave up 2 bases and J gave up 8 bases, with 15 bases separating them. As DNA, the CDR3 is TGTGCCTGGAGTATGGTGGGGGCTGGGGAAAAACTGTTTTTT. Translated: CAWSMVGAGEKLFF.

The chain recombines TRBV28 with TRBJ2-1; D gene ambiguous. The V end was cut by 5 bases, the J end by 6 bases, with 5 bases between. Germline V gives CDR1 MDHEN, CDR2 SYDVKM. CDR3 size: 11 residues. In DNA form, the CDR3 reads TGTGCCAGCAGTGTGAGCAATGAGCAGTTCTTC. Its protein is CASSVSNEQFF.

The V call is TRBV27, the J call TRBJ2-5, with unresolved D. CDR1 is MNHEY, CDR2 SMNVEV, per germline (reference sequence). The CDR3 is 11 residues long. Trimming stripped 6 bases from V and 4 bases from J, with 6 bases between. The chain's CDR3 is CASRRGETQYF. For the CDR3, the DNA is TGTGCCAGCAGGAGAGGAGAGACCCAGTACTTC.

This clone came up once. The CDR3 nucleotides read TGCGCCAGCAGCCATGGCGGGGACTACCAAGAGACCCAGTACTTC. Amino acids: CASSHGGDYQETQYF. The chain joins TRBV4-1 to TRBJ2-5; TRBD2 might be the D (6 bases). The CDR3 length is 15 residues. Trimming left V 3 bases short and J 0 bases short, with 11 bases between. Germline assignment: CDR1 MGHRA and CDR2 YSYEKL.

The chain uses TRBV9 and TRBJ2-2, with a weak D call TRBD2 (6 bases). Germline CDR1 and CDR2: SGDLS and YYNGEE. V was pared by 0 bases and J by 4 bases, with 10 bases between. The CDR3 is made up of 15 amino acids. The CDR3 coding sequence is TGTGCCAGCAGCGTAGGACGGGGACTCACCGGGGAGCTGTTTTTT. It yields the protein CASSVGRGLTGELFF.

This rearrangement joins TRBV5-1 to TRBJ1-6; TRBD1 aligns across 7 bases. Trimming removed 0 bases from V and 9 bases from J; junction bases left unmatched: 6. The germline CDR1 and CDR2 sequences are SGHRS and YFSETQ. There are 15 residues in the CDR3. The CDR3 DNA reads TGCGCCAGCAGCTTGGCGGTGGGACAGTCTTCACCCCTCCACTTT. Its protein is CASSLAVGQSSPLHF.

The chain employs TRBV28 and TRBJ2-7; 9 bases map to TRBD1. The CDR3 is 12 amino acids. Per the germline V gene, CDR1 is MDHEN and CDR2 is SYDVKM. V trimming: 10 bases; J trimming: 1 base; junction bases outside the gene matches: 2. This chain's CDR3 is CATTGGSYEQYF. The CDR3, as DNA: TGTGCCACGACAGGGGGGTCCTACGAGCAGTACTTC.